The T cell receptor beta chain described here comes from a study of blood T cell repertoires in COVID-19. Looking at the study overall: Sample material is recorded as cDNA or gDNA derived from T cells, B-cell-depleted T cells, or PBMCs.

TCRdb keeps only in-frame clones here, not all; method: immunoSEQ multiplex PCR. The data contain more than 150,000 clones, approximately 80% of them singletons. Germline CDR1 reads SGHVS; CDR2 reads FNYEAQ. The CDR3 consists of 13 residues. V lost 1 base, J lost 0 bases, and 4 bases lay in between. The V call is TRBV7-6, the J call TRBJ2-7; D not certain. The sequence was obtained from a woman aged 45-65 years who had recovered from COVID-19. Material for sequencing was PBMCs or T cells enriched from blood (not recorded which). CDR3 in amino acids: CASSLDTSYEQYF. The CDR3 bases are TGTGCCAGCAGCTTAGACACCTCCTACGAGCAGTACTTC.